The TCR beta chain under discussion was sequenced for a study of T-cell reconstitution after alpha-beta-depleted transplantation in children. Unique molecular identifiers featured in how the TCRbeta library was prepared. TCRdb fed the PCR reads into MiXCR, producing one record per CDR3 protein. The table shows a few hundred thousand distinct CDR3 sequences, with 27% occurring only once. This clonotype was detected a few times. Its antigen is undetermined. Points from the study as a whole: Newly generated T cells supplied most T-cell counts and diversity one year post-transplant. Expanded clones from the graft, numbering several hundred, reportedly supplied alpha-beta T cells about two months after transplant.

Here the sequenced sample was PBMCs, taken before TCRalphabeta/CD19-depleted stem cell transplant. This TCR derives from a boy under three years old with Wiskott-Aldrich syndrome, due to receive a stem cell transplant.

This CDR3 is CATSGSRPNTGELFF. DNA of the CDR3: TGTGCCACCAGTGGATCCAGACCGAACACCGGGGAGCTGTTTTTT. The genes are TRBV24-1 and TRBJ2-2; D remains ambiguous. Trimming stripped 5 bases from V and 0 bases from J, with 9 bases between. Germline CDR1 reads KGHDR; CDR2 reads SFDVKD. CDR3 length: 15 residues.